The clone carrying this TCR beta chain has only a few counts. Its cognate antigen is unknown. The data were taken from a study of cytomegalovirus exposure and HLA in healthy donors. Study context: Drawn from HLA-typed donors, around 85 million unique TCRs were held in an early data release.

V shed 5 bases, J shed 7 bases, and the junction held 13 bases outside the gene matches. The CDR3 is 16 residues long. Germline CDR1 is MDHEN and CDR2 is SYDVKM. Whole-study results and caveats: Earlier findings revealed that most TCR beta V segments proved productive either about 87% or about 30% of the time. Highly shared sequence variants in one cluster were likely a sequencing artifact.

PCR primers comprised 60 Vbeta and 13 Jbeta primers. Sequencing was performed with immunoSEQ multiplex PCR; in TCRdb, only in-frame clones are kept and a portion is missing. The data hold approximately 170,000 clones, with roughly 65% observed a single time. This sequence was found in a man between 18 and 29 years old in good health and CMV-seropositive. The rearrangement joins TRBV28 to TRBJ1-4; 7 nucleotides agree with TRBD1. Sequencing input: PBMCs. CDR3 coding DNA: TGTGCCAGCAGTCCTCTCACTACAGGGGTCGGTGAAAAACTGTTTTTT. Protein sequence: CASSPLTTGVGEKLFF. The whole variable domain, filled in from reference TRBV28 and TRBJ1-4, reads DVKVTQSSRYLVKRTGEKVFLECVQDMDHENMFWYRQDPGLGLRLIYFSYDVKMKEKGDIPEGYSVSREKKERFSLILESASTNQTSMYLCASSPLTTGVGEKLFFGSGTQLSVL.